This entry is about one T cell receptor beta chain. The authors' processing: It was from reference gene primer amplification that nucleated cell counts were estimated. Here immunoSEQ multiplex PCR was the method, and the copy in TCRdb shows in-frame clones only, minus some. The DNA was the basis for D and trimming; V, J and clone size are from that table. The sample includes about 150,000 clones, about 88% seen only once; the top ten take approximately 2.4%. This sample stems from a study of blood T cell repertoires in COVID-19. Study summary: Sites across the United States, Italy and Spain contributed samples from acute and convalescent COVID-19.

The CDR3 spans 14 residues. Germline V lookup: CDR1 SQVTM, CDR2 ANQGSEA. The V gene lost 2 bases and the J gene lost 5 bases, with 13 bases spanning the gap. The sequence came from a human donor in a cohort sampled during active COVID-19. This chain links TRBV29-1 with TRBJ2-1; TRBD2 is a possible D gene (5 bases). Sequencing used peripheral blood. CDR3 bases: TGCAGCGTTGAATTTACGGGGAAAAACAATGAGCAGTTCTTC. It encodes CSVEFTGKNNEQFF.